This is a list of T cell receptor beta chains from one sample in a study of T-cell memory formation after mild COVID-19. TCRdb reprocessed the 5' RACE reads with MiXCR, giving one entry per CDR3 protein. The data hold around 250,000 distinct CDR3 sequences, with roughly 15% observed a single time. Material for sequencing was PBMCs or a T cell subset sorted from them (not recorded which). These receptors were taken from a man aged 18 to 29 who had mild COVID-19 (a few samples of this study predate the infection). Cell type and time point are not known. Each CDR3 is given with its conserved first and last residue. Each record gives: J gene, D gene, V gene, clone size, CDR3 protein, CDR3 DNA. A D gene is named only where the DNA matches it firmly. Size tells how often a clone was seen (once, few, many) or the class of an expanded clone, and some rows leave it out.

TRBJ1-3	.	TRBV7-3	few	CASSLRAQGDSGNTIYF	TGTGCCAGCAGCTTAAGGGCCCAGGGAGACTCTGGAAACACCATATATTTT
TRBJ1-5	TRBD1	TRBV15	.	CATSRYRDRSQPQHF	TGTGCCACCAGCAGATACCGGGACAGATCCCAGCCCCAGCATTTT
TRBJ2-1	.	TRBV29-1	.	CSVEAVDYNEQFF	TGCAGCGTTGAAGCAGTTGACTACAATGAGCAGTTCTTC
TRBJ1-4	TRBD1	TRBV12-3/TRBV12-4	.	CASSRDRFNEKLFF	TGTGCCAGCAGCAGGGACAGATTTAATGAAAAACTGTTTTTT
TRBJ1-2	.	TRBV5-1	few	CASSLARGRIYGYTF	TGCGCCAGCAGCTTGGCTAGGGGGAGAATCTATGGCTACACCTTC
TRBJ2-1	.	TRBV11-1	few	CASSLAGTNNEQFF	TGTGCCAGCAGCTTAGCGGGGACCAACAATGAGCAGTTCTTC
TRBJ2-5	TRBD1	TRBV27	once	CASSYGQGPRETQYF	TGTGCCAGCAGTTACGGACAGGGACCGCGGGAGACCCAGTACTTC
TRBJ2-7	TRBD1	TRBV28	few	CASSLGDRYEQYF	TGTGCCAGCAGTTTGGGGGACAGATACGAGCAGTACTTC
TRBJ2-4	.	TRBV7-9	few	CASSSLKNIQYF	TGTGCCAGCAGCTCCTTAAAAAACATTCAGTACTTC
TRBJ2-2	.	TRBV5-1	few	CASSFFGTPNTGELFF	TGCGCCAGCAGCTTTTTTGGGACACCGAACACCGGGGAGCTGTTTTTT
TRBJ2-3	.	TRBV7-2	many	CASSPIVGTDTQYF	TGTGCCAGCAGCCCTATAGTGGGGACAGATACGCAGTATTTT
TRBJ2-7	TRBD1	TRBV6-6	few	CASSPDREQYF	TGTGCCAGCAGTCCGGACAGGGAGCAGTACTTC
TRBJ1-4	.	TRBV9	.	CASSVDPDRENEKLFF	TGTGCCAGCAGCGTAGACCCGGACCGGGAGAATGAAAAACTGTTTTTT
TRBJ1-4	.	TRBV5-1	.	CASSFGTVSSGEKLFF	TGCGCCAGCAGCTTTGGGACGGTATCATCGGGTGAAAAACTGTTTTTT
TRBJ1-6	.	TRBV5-6	few	CASSLRGINSPLHF	TGTGCCAGCAGCTTGCGGGGGATCAATTCACCCCTCCACTTT
TRBJ2-2	.	TRBV7-9	few	CASHPPGELFF	TGTGCCAGCCACCCCCCCGGGGAGCTGTTTTTT
TRBJ1-6	.	TRBV7-2	.	CASSPRGGLGSPLHF	TGTGCCAGCAGCCCCCGGGGGGGACTCGGATCACCCCTCCACTTT
TRBJ1-1	TRBD1	TRBV4-1	.	CASTSGQTNTEAFF	TGCGCCAGCACCTCGGGACAGACGAACACTGAAGCTTTCTTT
TRBJ2-7	.	TRBV4-1	.	CASSQDPTPADEQYF	TGCGCCAGCAGCCAAGATCCGACCCCCGCGGACGAGCAGTACTTC
TRBJ1-6	.	TRBV7-2	few	CASSVQQGSPLHF	TGTGCCAGCAGCGTACAACAGGGTTCACCCCTCCACTTT
TRBJ2-7	.	TRBV6-5	.	CASKVIGASYEQYF	TGTGCCAGTAAGGTTATAGGGGCCTCCTACGAGCAGTACTTC
TRBJ1-2	.	TRBV20-1	few	CSAREALNYGYTF	TGCAGTGCTAGGGAGGCGCTTAACTATGGCTACACCTTC
TRBJ1-1	.	TRBV2	many	CASSELEDTEAFF	TGTGCCAGCAGTGAACTGGAGGACACTGAAGCTTTCTTT
TRBJ2-3	.	TRBV24-1	few	CATSDPSTDTQYF	TGTGCCACCAGTGACCCCAGCACAGATACGCAGTATTTT
TRBJ1-1	TRBD1	TRBV6-5	.	CASSRMDRGLPNTEAFF	TGTGCCAGCAGCAGAATGGACAGGGGGCTTCCGAACACTGAAGCTTTCTTT
TRBJ1-1	.	TRBV2	few	CASDPLPNTEAFF	TGTGCCAGCGATCCGTTACCGAACACTGAAGCTTTCTTT